This is a list of T cell receptor beta chains from one sample in a study of blood T cell repertoires in COVID-19. Generated by immunoSEQ multiplex PCR, the TCRdb table keeps only in-frame clones and is missing some. Among 180,000 or so clones listed, 70% to 90% were seen once. The specimen was peripheral blood. Every receptor here comes from a human donor with active or convalescent COVID-19. The donor label of this sample is uncertain. Both conserved end residues are part of each CDR3. The D gene is left open where the match is weak. Where a row states a size, it is once, few, many or the class of an expanded clone; other rows omit it.

TRBV7-2	-	TRBJ1-4	-	CASSLGANPNEKLFF	TGTGCCAGCAGCTTAGGGGCAAATCCTAATGAAAAACTGTTTTTT
TRBV20-1	-	TRBJ1-2	-	CSAWGGVRYTF	TGCAGTGCCTGGGGAGGTGTCCGCTACACCTTC
TRBV5-6	TRBD2	TRBJ2-2	-	CASSLGLVGTGELFF	TGTGCCAGCAGCCTGGGACTAGTTGGCACCGGGGAGCTGTTTTTT
TRBV7-9	TRBD1	TRBJ2-3	-	CASSSNHRGRRDTQYF	TGTGCCAGCAGCTCCAACCACAGGGGGCGCAGAGATACGCAGTATTTT
TRBV20-1	-	TRBJ2-7	-	CSAQLGGEQYF	TGCAGTGCCCAGTTGGGGGGCGAGCAGTACTTC
TRBV2	TRBD2	TRBJ2-3	-	CASSEPGLAGYTQYF	TGTGCCAGCAGTGAGCCCGGACTAGCGGGCTATACGCAGTATTTT
TRBV19	-	TRBJ2-1	-	CASSIEGTRAYNEQFF	TGTGCCAGTAGTATAGAGGGGACTCGAGCCTACAATGAGCAGTTCTTC
TRBV5-4	TRBD1	TRBJ1-1	-	CASSLIQGASTEAFF	TGTGCCAGCAGCTTGATACAGGGGGCTAGCACTGAAGCTTTCTTT
TRBV4-3	TRBD1	TRBJ1-5	few	CASSQTAGGNQPQHF	TGCGCCAGCAGCCAAACGGCAGGGGGTAATCAGCCCCAGCATTTT
TRBV7-2	-	TRBJ1-2	-	CASSLRTYGYTF	TGTGCCAGCAGCTTGAGGACTTATGGCTACACCTTC
TRBV3-1/TRBV3-2	-	TRBJ1-6	-	CASSQVAGRARNSPLHF	TGTGCCAGCAGCCAAGTCGCGGGGAGGGCTCGTAATTCACCCCTCCACTTT
TRBV11-3	TRBD2	TRBJ2-5	-	CASSLDPFGTSGAEETQYF	TGTGCCAGCAGCTTAGACCCTTTCGGGACTAGCGGGGCGGAAGAGACCCAGTACTTC
TRBV27	-	TRBJ1-5	-	CASSLGGGGNQPQHF	TGTGCCAGCAGTTTAGGGGGAGGGGGCAATCAGCCCCAGCATTTT
TRBV5-1	TRBD2	TRBJ2-5	-	CASSLLAGEETQYF	TGCGCCAGCAGCTTACTAGCGGGGGAAGAGACCCAGTACTTC
TRBV6-5	-	TRBJ1-1	-	CASSYGRGEAFF	TGTGCCAGCAGTTACGGACGGGGGGAAGCTTTCTTT
TRBV29-1	TRBD1	TRBJ2-2	-	CSVKQGWDTGELFF	TGCAGCGTAAAACAGGGGTGGGACACCGGGGAGCTGTTTTTT
TRBV24-1	-	TRBJ1-5	few	CATSSIGNQPQHF	TGTGCCACCAGTTCTATCGGCAATCAGCCCCAGCATTTT
TRBV27	-	TRBJ2-2	many	CASSLFLARGTGELFF	TGTGCCAGCAGTTTATTTCTGGCGAGGGGGACCGGGGAGCTGTTTTTT
TRBV5-6	TRBD2	TRBJ2-3	-	CASSLVLAGAGRTDTQYF	TGTGCCAGCAGCTTGGTACTAGCGGGGGCGGGCCGCACAGATACGCAGTATTTT
TRBV24-1	-	TRBJ1-1	-	CATSPGGRGNTEAFF	TGTGCCACCTCCCCGGGAGGTCGGGGGAACACTGAAGCTTTCTTT
TRBV20-1	TRBD1	TRBJ2-3	-	CSASRGTGSSTDTQYF	TGCAGTGCTAGTAGGGGGACAGGCTCTAGCACAGATACGCAGTATTTT
TRBV2	-	TRBJ1-2	-	CASLFRDTPNYGYTF	TGTGCCAGCCTCTTCCGGGACACCCCTAACTATGGCTACACCTTC
TRBV24-1	-	TRBJ2-1	-	CATSGGLTYNEQFF	TGTGCCACCAGTGGGGGACTCACCTACAATGAGCAGTTCTTC
TRBV4-2	TRBD1	TRBJ1-1	-	CASSQQKTGYRAEAFF	TGTGCCAGCAGCCAACAAAAGACAGGGTATAGGGCTGAAGCTTTCTTT
TRBV4-3	-	TRBJ2-1	-	CASSQVWRGPLGDEQFF	TGCGCCAGCAGCCAAGTCTGGCGGGGACCACTGGGGGATGAGCAGTTCTTC
TRBV29-1	-	TRBJ2-7	-	CSVEGGDRGNEQYF	TGCAGCGTTGAAGGCGGGGACCGAGGCAACGAGCAGTACTTC
TRBV9	-	TRBJ1-6	-	CASSVDANREGGSPLHF	TGTGCCAGCAGCGTTGACGCCAACCGGGAGGGCGGATCACCCCTCCACTTT
TRBV2	TRBD1	TRBJ2-3	-	CASSRQGAITDTQYF	TGTGCCAGCAGTCGACAGGGGGCAATCACAGATACGCAGTATTTT
TRBV3-1/TRBV3-2	-	TRBJ2-1	-	CASSRRAGNEQFF	TGTGCCAGCAGCCGAAGGGCGGGGAATGAGCAGTTCTTC
TRBV19	-	TRBJ2-3	-	CAIKLPDTQYF	TGTGCCATTAAACTGCCAGATACGCAGTATTTT
TRBV4-1	TRBD1	TRBJ1-2	-	CASSSQGAYGYTF	TGCGCCAGCAGCTCTCAGGGGGCCTATGGCTACACCTTC
TRBV3-1/TRBV3-2	TRBD2	TRBJ2-1	-	CASSQRLAGVSYNEQFF	TGTGCCAGCAGCCAACGACTAGCGGGGGTCTCCTACAATGAGCAGTTCTTC
TRBV5-4	TRBD1	TRBJ2-5	once	CASRVGQGPREETQYF	TGTGCCAGCAGGGTAGGACAGGGGCCGCGGGAAGAGACCCAGTACTTC
TRBV29-1	-	TRBJ2-2	few	CSVQTSYPGELFF	TGCAGCGTCCAGACTAGTTACCCCGGGGAGCTGTTTTTT
TRBV6-4	-	TRBJ1-1	once	CASSDNLPEGKGMSEAFF	TGTGCCAGCAGTGACAATTTACCGGAAGGGAAGGGGATGAGTGAAGCTTTCTTT
TRBV15	-	TRBJ1-1	-	CATSRDRMGPEAFF	TGTGCCACCAGCAGAGATAGGATGGGGCCGGAGGCTTTCTTT
TRBV4-1	TRBD1	TRBJ1-5	-	CASSQAGQGGSQPQHF	TGCGCCAGCAGCCAAGCTGGACAGGGAGGGAGTCAGCCCCAGCATTTT
TRBV5-1	-	TRBJ1-5	few	CASSLWGEGTNQPQHF	TGCGCCAGCAGCTTGTGGGGGGAGGGGACCAATCAGCCCCAGCATTTT
TRBV10-3	TRBD1	TRBJ1-3	-	CAISRTGVTGNTIYF	TGTGCCATCAGCAGGACAGGGGTCACTGGAAACACCATATATTTT
TRBV19	-	TRBJ1-1	once	CASSISFGREAFF	TGTGCCAGTAGTATCTCTTTTGGCAGAGAAGCTTTCTTT
TRBV15	-	TRBJ2-5	once	CATSKISGDEETQYF	TGTGCCACCAGCAAGATCTCAGGGGACGAAGAGACCCAGTACTTC
TRBV7-3	TRBD1	TRBJ1-2	-	CASSATGVYGYTF	TGTGCCAGCAGCGCGACAGGGGTCTATGGCTACACCTTC
TRBV7-9	-	TRBJ1-2	few	CASSPDSSRGYTF	TGTGCCAGCAGCCCCGACAGCAGTAGGGGCTACACCTTC
TRBV7-2	TRBD2	TRBJ2-7	-	CASSSERGPYEQYF	TGTGCCAGCAGCTCCGAGCGGGGGCCCTACGAGCAGTACTTC
TRBV18	TRBD2	TRBJ2-3	-	CASSPGLAGDTDTQYF	TGTGCCAGCTCACCCGGACTAGCGGGGGATACAGATACGCAGTATTTT